What follows are 26 T cell receptor beta chains derived from one specimen sequenced in a study of cytomegalovirus exposure and HLA in healthy donors. PCR primers comprised 60 Vbeta and 13 Jbeta primers. Data came from immunoSEQ multiplex PCR; TCRdb stores just in-frame clones and leaves some out. The table shows 78,000 or so clones, with approximately 65% occurring only once. The sample consisted of PBMCs. All receptors derive from a male donor in good health and CMV-seropositive.

This clone was counted many times. V is TRBV5-4 and J is TRBJ2-5; TRBD2 agrees at 10 bases. The junction had 2 bases not matched to a gene; V was cut back by 4 bases and J by 2 bases. Germline CDR1 SGHNT, CDR2 YYREEE (reference sequence). The CDR3 sequence is 14 residues long. The CDR3 nucleotides read TGTGCCAGCAGCCCGGGACTAGCGCAAGAGACCCAGTACTTC. Its translation: CASSPGLAQETQYF.

This sequence joins TRBV13 and TRBJ2-7, with TRBD2 identical over 10 bases. This CDR3 has 18 amino acids. From germline, CDR1 is PRHDT and CDR2 FYEKMQ (reference sequence). The V gene end was trimmed by 2 bases and the J gene end by 2 bases; junction bases not matched to a gene: 12. The CDR3 nucleotides are TGTGCCAGCAGCTTACGAGCGGGGGGGCGCCATAGAACCTACGAGCAGTACTTC. Translating gives CASSLRAGGRHRTYEQYF.

The chain uses TRBV4-3 and TRBJ2-7; TRBD2 agrees at 8 bases. Germline CDR1 LGHNA, CDR2 YSLEER. After removal of 1 base from V and 3 bases from J, the junction contained 5 bases not matched to a gene. CDR3 length equals 15 residues. The CDR3 region has the DNA TGCGCCAGCAGCCAAGTCGGGGGGGTGGGCTACGAGCAGTACTTC. Encoded protein: CASSQVGGVGYEQYF.

V usage is TRBV9 and J usage is TRBJ2-1, with a weak D call TRBD2 (6 bases). The CDR3 runs 15 residues. Trimming stripped 2 bases from V and 7 bases from J, with 16 bases between. CDR1 and CDR2 from the germline V gene are SGDLS and YYNGEE. The CDR3 protein is CASSVGAGGVNEQFF. CDR3 bases: TGTGCCAGCAGCGTTGGAGCGGGTGGGGTGAATGAGCAGTTCTTC. Complete variable domain (other parts from reference TRBV9 and TRBJ2-1): DSGVTQTPKHLITATGQRVTLRCSPRSGDLSVYWYQQSLDQGLQFLIQYYNGEERAKGNILERFSAQQFPDLHSELNLSSLELGDSALYFCASSVGAGGVNEQFFGPGTRLTVL.

The chain is built from TRBV30 and TRBJ2-6; 8 bases are shared with TRBD1. The CDR3 sequence is 17 residues long. V lost 2 bases to trimming and J lost 0 bases; unmatched junction nucleotides: 6. The germline V gene has CDR1 GTSNPN and CDR2 SVGIG (reference sequence). In DNA, the CDR3 is TGTGCCTGGAGTCGTAAGGACAGGGACTCTGGGGCCAACGTCCTGACTTTC. This encodes CAWSRKDRDSGANVLTF.

The chain employs TRBV14 and TRBJ2-4; TRBD1 agrees at 8 bases. With V trimmed by 5 bases and J by 8 bases, 8 bases remained unmatched. Germline V gene sequence: CDR1 SGHDN, CDR2 FVKESK. This CDR3 region has 14 residues. In DNA, the CDR3 is TGTGCCAGCAGCGCCCGGACAGGGAATGACATTCAGTACTTC. This sequence encodes CASSARTGNDIQYF. The full variable domain, in which reference TRBV14 and TRBJ2-4 provide the parts outside the CDR3, is EAGVTQFPSHSVIEKGQTVTLRCDPISGHDNLYWYRRVMGKEIKFLLHFVKESKQDESGMPNNRFLAERTGGTYSTLKVQPAELEDSGVYFCASSARTGNDIQYFGAGTRLSVL.

The rearrangement joins TRBV7-9 to TRBJ1-2; 9 nucleotides match TRBD1. CDR3 length: 16 amino acids. In germline, CDR1 is SEHNR, CDR2 FQNEAQ (reference sequence). V shed 1 base and J 3 bases; nucleotides not matched to a gene: 6. CDR3 in DNA: TGTGCCAGCAGCTTAGGGGACAGGGCGGAGGACTATGGCTACACCTTC. Amino acids: CASSLGDRAEDYGYTF.

CDR3 protein: CASSDSSGNTQYF. CDR3 nucleotide sequence: TGTGCCAGCAGTGACTCGAGCGGGAACACGCAGTATTTT. V and J are TRBV6-4 and TRBJ2-3; 7 nucleotides align to TRBD2. CDR1 is MRHNA, CDR2 SNTAGT, per germline. The CDR3 loop spans 13 amino acids. J gave up 9 bases and V 0 bases, and 3 bases lay outside the gene matches.

The chain uses TRBV21-1 and TRBJ1-2. TRBV21-1 is a recognized pseudogene. The CDR3 runs to 13 residues. This chain's CDR3 is CASRAGLSYGYTF. CDR3 nucleotides: TGTGCCAGCAGGGCGGGACTCAGCTATGGCTACACCTTC.

This clone was found a few times. The rearrangement uses TRBV27 and TRBJ2-7, with 9 bases fitting TRBD1. With V trimmed by 2 bases and J by 5 bases, 13 bases remained unmatched. This CDR3 region has 17 residues. Germline values: CDR1 MNHEY, CDR2 SMNVEV (reference sequence). The CDR3 region has the DNA TGTGCCAGCAGTTTAACCCCCCCGGGACAGGGAGCAAACGAGCAGTACTTC. Its protein product is CASSLTPPGQGANEQYF.

This clone has just a few counts. This chain links TRBV30 with TRBJ1-6; maybe TRBD1 (5 bases). The CDR3 has 15 residues. Germline CDR1 reads GTSNPN; CDR2 reads SVGIG (reference sequence). V was trimmed by 5 bases and J by 7 bases, leaving 18 bases between them. This CDR3 is CAWGGTREGNSPLHF. The CDR3 coding sequence is TGTGCCTGGGGAGGGACTCGTGAAGGGAATTCACCCCTCCACTTT. Together with reference TRBV30 and TRBJ1-6, the CDR3 gives the full variable domain: SQTIHQWPATLVQPVGSPLSLECTVEGTSNPNLYWYRQAAGRGLQLLFYSVGIGQISSEVPQNLSASRPQDRQFILSSKKLLLSDSGFYLCAWGGTREGNSPLHFGNGTRLTVT.

The CDR3 region has the DNA TGTGCCAGCAGTTTGGGGGCAGGGGGCAACTATGGCTACACCTTC. It yields the protein CASSLGAGGNYGYTF. This sequence joins TRBV27 and TRBJ1-2, with TRBD1 matching over 8 bases. CDR3 length equals 15 residues. V trimming: 3 bases; J trimming: 2 bases; junction bases outside the gene matches: 5. Germline loops: CDR1 MNHEY, CDR2 SMNVEV (reference sequence).

The chain recombines TRBV5-8 with TRBJ2-1; a possible D gene is TRBD2 (6 bases). This CDR3 has 13 amino acids. Trimming removed 2 bases at V and 7 bases at J, with 10 bases between. The germline CDR1 and CDR2 sequences are SGHTS and YDEGEE. The CDR3 here is CASSLRLVNEQFF. The DNA of the CDR3 is TGTGCCAGCAGCTTAAGACTAGTGAATGAGCAGTTCTTC.

This rearrangement joins TRBV5-1 to TRBJ2-2; 9 bases map to TRBD1. This CDR3 comprises 16 residues. The germline CDR1 and CDR2 sequences are SGHRS and YFSETQ. With V trimmed by 5 bases and J by 3 bases, 8 bases remained unmatched. The CDR3 region has the DNA TGCGCCAGCAGGACAGGGGGTAAAATGTACACCGGGGAGCTGTTTTTT. It yields the protein CASRTGGKMYTGELFF.

V usage is TRBV19 and J usage is TRBJ2-2; the D is unclear. From germline, CDR1 is LNHDA and CDR2 SQIVND (reference sequence). The CDR3 extends over 14 amino acids. Trimming took 3 bases from V and 0 from J, leaving 5 bases between them. CDR3 in DNA: TGTGCCAGTAGTATTAGTTCGAACACCGGGGAGCTGTTTTTT. Its protein product is CASSISSNTGELFF. The full variable domain, rest sourced from reference TRBV19 and TRBJ2-2, is DGGITQSPKYLFRKEGQNVTLSCEQNLNHDAMYWYRQDPGQGLRLIYYSQIVNDFQKGDIAEGYSVSREKKESFPLTVTSAQKNPTAFYLCASSISSNTGELFFGEGSRLTVL.

This clone has just a few counts. The genes are TRBV5-4 and TRBJ2-5; D not certain. The V and J ends lost 9 bases and 1 base respectively, with 7 bases between them. CDR1 is SGHNT and CDR2 is YYREEE in the germline V gene (reference sequence). This CDR3 is built from 11 residues. In nucleotides, the CDR3 is TGTGCCACCAGAGCCCAAGAGACCCAGTACTTC. Protein sequence: CATRAQETQYF.

By its share, this clone is medium-sized. This chain joins TRBV21-1 and TRBJ1-1; the table's D call of TRBD1 was not tested on the DNA. TRBV21-1 is described as a pseudogene. The CDR3 contains 12 residues. The CDR3 DNA is TGTGCCAGCAGCTTCCGAGGGGGCGAAGCTTTCTTT. Its protein product is CASSFRGGEAFF.

The genes are TRBV6-4 and TRBJ1-1; a weak D match, TRBD1 (6 bases). The V gene's germline CDR1 is MRHNA and CDR2 SNTAGT. This CDR3 spans 14 amino acids. The V end was cut by 5 bases, the J end by 5 bases, with 15 bases between. CDR3 nucleotides: TGTGCCAGCAGTTATAACAGGGAGGGGACTGAAGCTTTCTTT. Its translation: CASSYNREGTEAFF.

This clone was detected a few times. The genes are TRBV6-1 and TRBJ1-4; D might be TRBD1 (5 bases). The CDR3 loop spans 14 amino acids. Germline CDR1 and CDR2: MNHNS and SASEGT. With 3 bases removed from V and 4 bases from J, the gap between germline ends came to 9 bases. In DNA form, the CDR3 reads TGTGCCAGCAGTGAGGGCAGGGTTAATGAAAAACTGTTTTTT. Protein sequence: CASSEGRVNEKLFF.

The V gene is TRBV5-1, the J gene TRBJ2-7; 7 nucleotides match TRBD1. Germline lookup yields CDR1 SGHRS and CDR2 YFSETQ. CDR3 length: 16 residues. The V gene end was trimmed by 0 bases and the J gene end by 4 bases; junction bases not matched to a gene: 10. CDR3 bases: TGCGCCAGCAGCTTGGGTGGGGGACAGTCGACTTACGAGCAGTACTTC. This sequence encodes CASSLGGGQSTYEQYF.

This chain joins TRBV19 and TRBJ2-7; maybe TRBD2 (5 bases). Trimming took off 8 bases at V and 2 bases at J, with 22 bases between the two ends. The CDR3 sequence is 16 residues long. Germline V lookup: CDR1 LNHDA, CDR2 SQIVND (reference sequence). CDR3 loop: CASHPGREFLPYEQYF. CDR3 DNA: TGTGCCAGTCACCCGGGTCGGGAATTCCTCCCCTACGAGCAGTACTTC.

The chain carries TRBV7-9 and TRBJ1-1, with 8 bases aligning to TRBD1. The CDR3 totals 14 residues. The germline CDR1 and CDR2 sequences are SEHNR and FQNEAQ (reference sequence). J lost 10 bases, V lost 3 bases, and 10 bases had no gene match. The CDR3 DNA reads TGTGCCAGCAGCTTTTCGGACAGGGATAGACTAGCTTTCTTT. Residues: CASSFSDRDRLAFF.

This clone was recorded a few times. The chain recombines TRBV5-1 with TRBJ2-4; TRBD1 matches at 9 bases. CDR3 length equals 16 residues. CDR1 SGHRS and CDR2 YFSETQ come from the germline V gene. The V segment lost 4 bases and the J segment 2 bases; nucleotides outside the gene matches: 7. CDR3 amino acids: CASSLAGTGTKNIQYF. CDR3 nucleotides: TGCGCCAGCAGCCTCGCCGGGACAGGGACCAAAAACATTCAGTACTTC.

With regard to this clone: A read error may account for a junction end that differs from germline. This sequence joins TRBV29-1 and TRBJ1-1, with D possibly TRBD1 on 5 matching bases. CDR1 is SQVTM and CDR2 is ANQGSEA in the germline V gene. The CDR3 contains 13 residues. The chain's CDR3 is CSQYQGMNTEASF. The CDR3 DNA follows: TGCAGCCAATATCAGGGCATGAACACTGAAGCTTCCTTT. The complete variable domain, with remaining parts taken from reference TRBV29-1 and TRBJ1-1, reads SAVISQKPSRDICQRGTSLTIQCQVDSQVTMMFWYRQQPGQSLTLIATANQGSEATYESGFVIDKFPISRPNLTFSTLTVSNMSPEDSSIYLCSQYQGMNTEASFGQGTRLTVV.

This clone was counted between two and nine times. The V call is TRBV7-2, the J call TRBJ1-5, with a tentative D call TRBD1 (6 bases). V was shortened by 3 bases and J by 8 bases, with 11 bases between the two germline ends. CDR1 SGHTA and CDR2 FQGNSA come from the germline V gene. CDR3 length: 13 amino acids. This CDR3 reads CASSLGAREPQHF. Written as DNA, the CDR3 is TGTGCCAGCAGCTTGGGGGCTAGGGAGCCCCAGCATTTT.

A few counts support this clone. V is TRBV5-1 and J is TRBJ2-2, with D perhaps TRBD1 (6 bases). The CDR3 length is 14 residues. Germline-derived CDR1 and CDR2 are SGHRS and YFSETQ. Trimming left V 4 bases short and J 1 base short, with 8 bases between. The DNA of the CDR3 is TGCGCCAGCAGCGCGGACAGGAACACCGGGGAGCTGTTTTTT. It is translated as CASSADRNTGELFF.